Shown below are 30 T cell receptor beta chains from a single sample sequenced in a study of sequential checkpoint blockade in melanoma. Using immunoSEQ multiplex PCR, the repertoire was profiled, and TCRdb retains in-frame clones only, with some absent. The top ten clones hold about an eighth of a sample with fewer than 30,000 clones, roughly 80% of them seen once. As for treatment: randomized to nivolumab then ipilimumab (arm A) or the reverse (arm B). Material: CD8+ T cells sorted from blood (inferred from file names), obtained from a patient given nivolumab and ipilimumab in sequence. The receptors come from a human donor with melanoma.

This clone was counted between two and nine times. CDR3 protein: CASRPKEEETQYF. In nucleotides, the CDR3 is TGTGCCAGCAGACCCAAGGAGGAAGAGACCCAGTACTTC. The J gene is TRBJ2-5, the V gene TRBV5-4; the D gene is possibly TRBD2 (5 bases). CDR3 size: 13 residues. Germline V gives CDR1 SGHNT, CDR2 YYREEE (reference sequence). V was pared by 5 bases and J by 3 bases, with 11 bases between. Full variable domain (remainder filled in from reference TRBV5-4 and TRBJ2-5): ETGVTQSPTHLIKTRGQQVTLRCSSQSGHNTVSWYQQALGQGPQFIFQYYREEENGRGNFPPRFSGLQFPNYSSELNVNALELDDSALYLCASRPKEEETQYFGPGTRLLVL.

This chain links TRBV28 with TRBJ2-7; 9 nucleotides align to TRBD1. Germline assignment: CDR1 MDHEN and CDR2 SYDVKM. V lost 3 bases, J lost 5 bases, and 8 bases stayed unmatched. CDR3 size: 15 residues. The CDR3 DNA reads as TGTGCCAGCAGTTTGGCGGGACAGGGTTTCGACGAGCAGTACTTC. Translation: CASSLAGQGFDEQYF.

This chain uses TRBV13 with TRBJ2-2; the match to TRBD2 covers 10 bases. CDR3 length: 14 residues. After removal of 4 bases from V and 6 bases from J, the junction contained 2 bases not matched to a gene. Germline CDR1 is PRHDT and CDR2 is FYEKMQ (reference sequence). This CDR3 is CASSSGTSAGELFF. CDR3 nucleotide sequence: TGTGCCAGCAGCTCCGGGACTAGCGCCGGGGAGCTGTTTTTT.

This sequence joins TRBV2 and TRBJ2-1; a weak D match, TRBD1 (5 bases). The CDR3 runs 15 residues. Between the trimmed V and J ends, which lost 0 bases and 12 bases, there was a span of 18 bases. Germline-derived CDR1 and CDR2 are SNHLY and FYNNEI. The CDR3 nucleotides are TGTGCCAGCAGTGAAGCCCGAGAACAGGTAATGGGGCAGTTCTTC. It is translated as CASSEAREQVMGQFF. Complete variable domain (other parts from reference TRBV2 and TRBJ2-1): EPEVTQTPSHQVTQMGQEVILRCVPISNHLYFYWYRQILGQKVEFLVSFYNNEISEKSEIFDDQFSVERPDGSNFTLKIRSTKLEDSAMYFCASSEAREQVMGQFFGPGTRLTVL.

The V gene is TRBV19, the J gene TRBJ2-7, with 11 bases lining up with TRBD2. Germline-derived CDR1 and CDR2 are LNHDA and SQIVND (reference sequence). V lost 2 bases to trimming and J lost 6 bases; unmatched junction nucleotides: 6. The CDR3 totals 15 residues. The CDR3 sequence is CASSISSGGASEQYF. The CDR3 nucleotides read TGTGCCAGTAGTATAAGTAGCGGGGGGGCAAGCGAGCAGTACTTC.

This clone was counted between two and nine times. J is TRBJ2-7 and V is TRBV28; TRBD2 agrees at 8 bases. The germline CDR1 and CDR2 sequences are MDHEN and SYDVKM. The CDR3 is 16 amino acids. The V and J ends lost 3 bases and 0 bases, in that order; junction bases with no gene match: 7. As DNA, the CDR3 is TGTGCCAGCAGTTTTCGGCTAGCGGGTGTCTCCTACGAGCAGTACTTC. Translated: CASSFRLAGVSYEQYF.

This chain links TRBV28 with TRBJ2-7, with 9 bases aligning to TRBD1. The CDR3 spans 19 residues. The germline gives CDR1 MDHEN, CDR2 SYDVKM. The V segment lost 8 bases and the J segment 0 bases; nucleotides outside the gene matches: 20. DNA for the CDR3: TGTGCCAGCTGCACACCCGGGACAGGGAAACCTTATAGCTCCTACGAGCAGTACTTC. This gives the protein CASCTPGTGKPYSSYEQYF.

This clone was observed a few times. The rearrangement joins TRBV4-2 to TRBJ2-2; D gene unclear. V shed 5 bases and J shed 2 bases, with 3 bases lying between them. Germline CDR1 LGHNA, CDR2 YNFKEQ. The CDR3 extends over 12 amino acids. The CDR3 sequence: CASSSNTGELFF. In DNA form, the CDR3 reads TGTGCCAGCAGCTCAAACACCGGGGAGCTGTTTTTT.

This chain uses TRBV4-3 with TRBJ2-5; 11 nucleotides agree with TRBD2. CDR1 and CDR2 from the germline V gene are LGHNA and YSLEER. Trimming at V came to 1 base and at J to 5 bases, leaving 9 bases not matched to a gene. This CDR3 has 17 amino acids. CDR3 nucleotide sequence: TGCGCCAGCAGCCAAGCTCTAGCGGGGGGCTTGGGGGAGACCCAGTACTTC. As protein: CASSQALAGGLGETQYF.

The chain uses TRBV14 and TRBJ2-1, with TRBD2 matching over 10 bases. The V segment lost 11 bases and the J segment 6 bases; nucleotides outside the gene matches: 10. The CDR3 covers 14 residues. Germline V gives CDR1 SGHDN, CDR2 FVKESK. The CDR3 DNA is TGTGCCTACCTAGCGGGGGCCCCGGGCAATGAGCAGTTCTTC. Its translation: CAYLAGAPGNEQFF.

Here the CDR3 DNA reads TGTGCCAGCAGCCTACTGACAGGGAACGGCTACACCTTC. This sequence encodes CASSLLTGNGYTF. The rearrangement links TRBV6-1 to TRBJ1-2; 7 bases line up with TRBD1. The ends lost 6 bases at V and 8 bases at J; junction bases unmatched: 9. The CDR3 contains 13 residues. Per germline, CDR1 MNHNS and CDR2 SASEGT.

The V call is TRBV4-2, the J call TRBJ1-3; possibly TRBD1 for D (6 bases). CDR1 is LGHNA and CDR2 is YNFKEQ in the germline V gene. Trimming took 0 bases from V and 0 from J, leaving 9 bases between them. The CDR3 has 16 amino acids. The CDR3 reads CASSQEMGASGNTIYF. The CDR3 DNA reads TGTGCCAGCAGCCAAGAAATGGGGGCCTCTGGAAACACCATATATTTT.

The rearrangement links TRBV2 to TRBJ2-3, with D tentatively TRBD2 (6 bases). This CDR3 is 15 amino acids long. Germline V gene lookup returns CDR1 SNHLY and CDR2 FYNNEI. Trimming stripped 2 bases from V and 1 base from J, with 10 bases between. The CDR3 region is CASSETSRRTDTQYF. The CDR3 nucleotides are TGTGCCAGCAGTGAAACTAGCCGACGCACAGATACGCAGTATTTT.

The CDR3 loop is CASSGTGVNQPQHF. In DNA, the CDR3 is TGTGCCAGCAGCGGGACAGGAGTTAATCAGCCCCAGCATTTT. V is TRBV14 and J is TRBJ1-5; TRBD1 aligns across 8 bases. Losses at the gene ends were 5 bases for V and 4 bases for J; bases not matched to a gene: 4. CDR1 SGHDN and CDR2 FVKESK come from the germline V gene. This CDR3 spans 14 amino acids.

The V call is TRBV4-2, the J call TRBJ2-7, with 8 bases identical to TRBD1. CDR3 size: 16 residues. Germline V gene lookup returns CDR1 LGHNA and CDR2 YNFKEQ. V lost 1 base, J lost 1 base, and 6 bases stayed unmatched. CDR3 sequence: CASSQAHRDRSYEQYF. The CDR3 bases are TGTGCCAGCAGCCAAGCACACCGGGACAGGTCCTACGAGCAGTACTTC.

With respect to this clone: Its ends do not fully match the called genes, so a read error is possible. The chain links TRBV5-5 to TRBJ2-7, with 9 nucleotides matching TRBD1. This CDR3 region has 17 residues. Per germline, CDR1 SGHKS and CDR2 YYEKEE (reference sequence). The CDR3 loop is CASSLTYWTGDGYTRQF. The CDR3 DNA reads TGTGCCAGCAGCTTGACCTATTGGACAGGGGATGGCTATACCCGACAATTC.

The chain links TRBV19 to TRBJ1-1; TRBD1 might be the D (5 bases). This CDR3 spans 12 amino acids. Trimming removed 6 bases from V and 4 bases from J, with 9 bases in between. Germline CDR1 LNHDA, CDR2 SQIVND (reference sequence). The CDR3 sequence: CASRLGATEAFF. In nucleotides, the CDR3 is TGTGCCAGTAGACTTGGGGCCACTGAAGCTTTCTTT.

In nucleotides, the CDR3 is TGTGCCTGGAGTGTCGGCGGGGAGCTGTTTTTT. Residues: CAWSVGGELFF. This rearrangement joins TRBV30 to TRBJ2-2; no clear D gene. This CDR3 is built from 11 residues. Trimming shortened V by 0 bases and J by 7 bases, and 3 bases separated the two germline ends. The V gene's germline CDR1 is GTSNPN and CDR2 SVGIG (reference sequence).

This chain connects TRBV7-3 to TRBJ2-1; TRBD1 agrees at 8 bases. Germline CDR1 is SGHTA and CDR2 is FQGTGA. The V segment lost 6 bases and the J segment 9 bases; nucleotides outside the gene matches: 10. The CDR3 totals 14 residues. In DNA, the CDR3 is TGTGCCAGCAGTCGACAGGGGCGGTGGGGTGAGCAGTTCTTC. As protein: CASSRQGRWGEQFF. The complete variable domain, with remaining parts taken from reference TRBV7-3 and TRBJ2-1, reads GAGVSQTPSNKVTEKGKYVELRCDPISGHTALYWYRQSLGQGPEFLIYFQGTGAADDSGLPNDRFFAVRPEGSVSTLKIQRTERGDSAVYLCASSRQGRWGEQFFGPGTRLTVL.

This clone is labeled as medium-sized. The chain employs TRBV21-1 and TRBJ2-7; TRBD1, the table's D call, was not compared with the DNA. TRBV21-1 is a known pseudogene. The CDR3 loop spans 13 amino acids. As DNA, the CDR3 is TGTGCCAACGCACAGACAGGGGGCTACGAGCAGTACTTC. Translation: CANAQTGGYEQYF.

The rearrangement joins TRBV30 to TRBJ1-1, with D perhaps TRBD1 (6 bases). V gave up 5 bases and J gave up 3 bases, with 13 bases separating them. This CDR3 spans 13 amino acids. Germline V lookup: CDR1 GTSNPN, CDR2 SVGIG (reference sequence). The CDR3 DNA reads as TGTGCCTGGGAACAGGGCTCTTACACTGAAGCTTTCTTT. Amino acids: CAWEQGSYTEAFF.

The chain employs TRBV5-1 and TRBJ2-3, with 8 bases lining up with TRBD1. Germline V gene lookup returns CDR1 SGHRS and CDR2 YFSETQ. With V trimmed by 0 bases and J by 1 base, 7 bases remained unmatched. This CDR3 is 17 amino acids long. CDR3 sequence: CASSLEGTGTRTDTQYF. In DNA form, the CDR3 reads TGCGCCAGCAGCTTGGAGGGGACAGGCACCCGCACAGATACGCAGTATTTT.

This clone is labeled as medium-sized. This chain uses TRBV6-4 with TRBJ2-1; maybe TRBD2 (5 bases). Germline lookup yields CDR1 MRHNA and CDR2 SNTAGT. The CDR3 spans 15 residues. V was pared by 5 bases and J by 5 bases, with 16 bases between. The CDR3 DNA is TGTGCCAGCAGTCCGGACGGAGCGGCGGACAATGAGCAGTTCTTC. This gives the protein CASSPDGAADNEQFF.

V and J are TRBV9 and TRBJ2-2, with 11 bases that match TRBD2. Germline trimming cut 4 bases from V and 5 bases from J; bases unmatched to any gene: 7. This CDR3 has 16 amino acids. The germline V gene has CDR1 SGDLS and CDR2 YYNGEE. For the CDR3, the DNA is TGTGCCAGCAGCTCTAGCGGGGGGCAAGGAACCGGGGAGCTGTTTTTT. Translation: CASSSSGGQGTGELFF. Based on the CDR3 plus reference TRBV9 and TRBJ2-2, the full variable domain is DSGVTQTPKHLITATGQRVTLRCSPRSGDLSVYWYQQSLDQGLQFLIQYYNGEERAKGNILERFSAQQFPDLHSELNLSSLELGDSALYFCASSSSGGQGTGELFFGEGSRLTVL.

The chain employs TRBV11-2 and TRBJ2-2; TRBD1 matches at 9 bases. Germline assignment: CDR1 SGHAT and CDR2 FQNNGV. The CDR3 runs to 17 residues. Trimming cost V 5 bases and J 6 bases; bases outside gene matches: 13. The CDR3 here is CASSNPSDRGGAGELFF. CDR3 nucleotide sequence: TGTGCCAGCAGCAACCCATCGGACAGGGGAGGGGCCGGGGAGCTGTTTTTT.

The chain is built from TRBV9 and TRBJ2-7; TRBD2 aligns across 13 bases. The CDR3 is 16 residues long. Trimming at V came to 4 bases and at J to 5 bases, leaving 9 bases not matched to a gene. CDR1 is SGDLS, CDR2 YYNGEE, per germline. CDR3: CASSSNPGLAGNEQYF. The CDR3 DNA reads as TGTGCCAGCAGCTCTAACCCGGGACTAGCGGGGAACGAGCAGTACTTC.

The genes are TRBV28 and TRBJ2-5; 9 nucleotides agree with TRBD1. The tail of the sequence fits TRBJ2-7 better, so the J call may be wrong. Germline V lookup: CDR1 MDHEN, CDR2 SYDVKM. The CDR3 has 17 amino acids. The CDR3 bases are TGTGCCAGCAGCAAACCCGGGACAGGGATCGGGACCTACGAGCAGTACTTC. Translated: CASSKPGTGIGTYEQYF.

This chain connects TRBV30 to TRBJ2-3, with a possible D match to TRBD2 (6 bases). CDR1 GTSNPN and CDR2 SVGIG come from the germline V gene (reference sequence). This CDR3 has 14 residues. Trimming pared 0 bases from V and 8 bases from J, leaving 15 bases between. DNA for the CDR3: TGTGCCTGGAGTGTACCTGGAGGGGCGCCTACGCAGTATTTT. This codes for CAWSVPGGAPTQYF.

The chain couples TRBV19 to TRBJ1-1; possibly TRBD1 for D (5 bases). CDR3 size: 16 residues. V was clipped by 3 bases and J by 0 bases, with 14 bases between them. Germline V CDR1 and CDR2: LNHDA, SQIVND (reference sequence). The CDR3 loop is CASSINRNSMNTEAFF. The CDR3 bases are TGTGCCAGTAGTATTAACAGGAACAGCATGAACACTGAAGCTTTCTTT.

V is TRBV10-1 and J is TRBJ2-5, with D tentatively TRBD2 (6 bases). Germline V gives CDR1 WNHNN, CDR2 SYGVQD (reference sequence). With 0 bases removed from V and 5 bases from J, the gap between germline ends came to 19 bases. CDR3 size: 17 residues. This CDR3 reads CASSESSGRAVGETQYF. In nucleotides, the CDR3 is TGCGCCAGCAGTGAGTCGAGCGGGCGGGCCGTTGGGGAGACCCAGTACTTC.